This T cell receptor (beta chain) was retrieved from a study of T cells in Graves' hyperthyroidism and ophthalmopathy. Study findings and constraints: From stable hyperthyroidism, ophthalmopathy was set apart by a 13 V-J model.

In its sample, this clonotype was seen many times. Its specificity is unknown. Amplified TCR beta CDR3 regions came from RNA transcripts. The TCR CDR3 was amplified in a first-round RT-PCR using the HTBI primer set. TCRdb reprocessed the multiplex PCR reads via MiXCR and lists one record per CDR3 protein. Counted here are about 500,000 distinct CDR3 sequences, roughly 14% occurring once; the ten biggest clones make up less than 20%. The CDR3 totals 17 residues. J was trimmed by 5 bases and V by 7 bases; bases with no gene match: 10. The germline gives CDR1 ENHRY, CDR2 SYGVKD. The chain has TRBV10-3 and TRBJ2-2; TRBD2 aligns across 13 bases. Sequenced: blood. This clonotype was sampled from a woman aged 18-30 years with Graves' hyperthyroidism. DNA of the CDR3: TGTGCCATCATGGCGAGGACTAGCGGGAGTGGAACCGGGGAGCTGTTTTTT. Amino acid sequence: CAIMARTSGSGTGELFF.